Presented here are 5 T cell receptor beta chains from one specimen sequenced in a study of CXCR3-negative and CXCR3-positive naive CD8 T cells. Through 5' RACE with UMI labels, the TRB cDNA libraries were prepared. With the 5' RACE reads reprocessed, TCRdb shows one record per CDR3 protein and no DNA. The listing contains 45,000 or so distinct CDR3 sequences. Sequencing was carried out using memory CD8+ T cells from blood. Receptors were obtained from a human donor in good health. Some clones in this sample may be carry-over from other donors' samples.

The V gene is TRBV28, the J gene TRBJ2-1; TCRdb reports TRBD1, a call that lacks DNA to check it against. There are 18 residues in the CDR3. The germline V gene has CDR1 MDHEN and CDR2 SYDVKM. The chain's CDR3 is CASRPLPGSTFSYNEQFF. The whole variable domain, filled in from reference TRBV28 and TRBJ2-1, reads DVKVTQSSRYLVKRTGEKVFLECVQDMDHENMFWYRQDPGLGLRLIYFSYDVKMKEKGDIPEGYSVSREKKERFSLILESASTNQTSMYLCASRPLPGSTFSYNEQFFGPGTRLTVL.

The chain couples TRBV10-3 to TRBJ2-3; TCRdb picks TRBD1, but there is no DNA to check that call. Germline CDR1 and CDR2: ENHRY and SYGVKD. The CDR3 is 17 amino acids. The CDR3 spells CAISEPRDRVSTDTQYF.

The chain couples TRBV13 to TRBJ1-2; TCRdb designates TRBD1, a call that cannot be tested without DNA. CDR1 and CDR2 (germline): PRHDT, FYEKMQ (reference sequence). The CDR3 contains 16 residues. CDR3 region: CASSSKTGQSFYGYTF.

The CDR3 reads CASNTMTSSYNEQFF. The chain couples TRBV27 to TRBJ2-1. CDR3 length: 15 residues. Germline V gene lookup returns CDR1 MNHEY and CDR2 SMNVEV (reference sequence).

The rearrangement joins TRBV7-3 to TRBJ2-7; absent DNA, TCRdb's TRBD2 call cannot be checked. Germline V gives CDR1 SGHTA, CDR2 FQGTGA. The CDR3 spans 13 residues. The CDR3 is CASSSGLAGEQYF.